This T cell receptor (beta chain) was obtained from a study of PD-L1 blockade in urothelial cancer. Study-level information: Males with bladder-origin urothelial cancer made up about 85% of the roughly 29 patients. Treatment start was followed by blood analysis at 3 weeks (second dose) and again at 6 weeks.

Time point noted: pretreatment peripheral blood. J was trimmed by 8 bases and V by 9 bases; bases with no gene match: 5. The CDR3 is made up of 12 amino acids. Germline-derived CDR1 and CDR2 are MNHNS and SASEGT. Every PCR got spiked synthetic TCR analog templates. Profiling relied on immunoSEQ multiplex PCR, and the TCRdb table lists in-frame clones only, not all of them. The sample contains nearly 45,000 clones, about 88% of which appear only once. The sample consisted of PBMCs, taken around atezolizumab (anti-PD-L1) treatment. The rearrangement uses TRBV6-1 and TRBJ1-2, with 11 bases that match TRBD1. This receptor was identified in a donor at least 40 years old with urothelial cancer. The CDR3 nucleotides read TGTGCCAGTCGGGACAGGGGGGAAGGCTACACCTTC. Translating it yields CASRDRGEGYTF.